Below, one TCR beta chain is given with its context. Its antigen is as yet unknown. The record originates from a study of cytomegalovirus exposure and HLA in healthy donors. Study context: An earlier analysis found some 100 million unique TCR beta sequences from approximately 190 million T cells.

Primers for the PCR totalled 60 Vbeta and 13 Jbeta. Clones were read by immunoSEQ multiplex PCR, and TCRdb kept only the in-frame ones, dropping some. The sample has around 130,000 clones, 75% to 90% seen once. Study-wide findings and caveats: Prior analysis indicated that the majority of TCR beta V segments exhibited productivity approximately 87% or approximately 30% of the time.

The CDR3 runs to 14 residues. Germline V gene data show CDR1 as SGHAT and CDR2 as FQNNGV. V shed 8 bases and J shed 0 bases, with 12 bases lying between them. The chain recombines TRBV11-2 with TRBJ2-3; a weak D match, TRBD2 (5 bases). The TCR originated in a male donor in good health and CMV-seronegative. Sequenced input: PBMCs. CDR3 coding DNA: TGTGCCAGCTTATTAACGGGGAGCACAGATACGCAGTATTTT. Translated: CASLLTGSTDTQYF.